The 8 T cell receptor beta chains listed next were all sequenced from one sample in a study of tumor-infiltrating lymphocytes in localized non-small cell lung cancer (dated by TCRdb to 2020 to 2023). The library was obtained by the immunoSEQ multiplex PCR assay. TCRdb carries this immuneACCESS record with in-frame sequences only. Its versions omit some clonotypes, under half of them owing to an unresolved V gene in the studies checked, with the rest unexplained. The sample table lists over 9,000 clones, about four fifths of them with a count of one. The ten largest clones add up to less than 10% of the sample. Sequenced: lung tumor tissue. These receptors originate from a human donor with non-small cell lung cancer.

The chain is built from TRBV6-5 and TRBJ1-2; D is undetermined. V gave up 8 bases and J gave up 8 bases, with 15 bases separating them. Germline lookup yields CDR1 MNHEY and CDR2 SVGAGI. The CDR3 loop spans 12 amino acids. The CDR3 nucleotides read TGTGCCAGCTCGACGGGAGGAAGGGGCTACACCTTC. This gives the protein CASSTGGRGYTF.

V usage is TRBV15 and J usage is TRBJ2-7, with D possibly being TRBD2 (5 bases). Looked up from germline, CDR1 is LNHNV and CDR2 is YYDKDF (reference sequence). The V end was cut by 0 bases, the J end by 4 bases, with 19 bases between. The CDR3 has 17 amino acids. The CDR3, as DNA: TGTGCCACCAGCAGAGATTTTGGTCGGAGGCCCTTTTACGAGCAGTACTTC. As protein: CATSRDFGRRPFYEQYF.

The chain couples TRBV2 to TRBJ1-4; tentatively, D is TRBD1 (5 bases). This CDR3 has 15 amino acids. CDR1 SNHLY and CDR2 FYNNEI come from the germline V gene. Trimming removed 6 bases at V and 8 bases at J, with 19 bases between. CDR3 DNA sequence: TGTGCCAGCAGGCATCAGGGAGTCCTGGGCGAAAAACTGTTTTTT. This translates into CASRHQGVLGEKLFF. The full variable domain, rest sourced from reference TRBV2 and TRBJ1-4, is EPEVTQTPSHQVTQMGQEVILRCVPISNHLYFYWYRQILGQKVEFLVSFYNNEISEKSEIFDDQFSVERPDGSNFTLKIRSTKLEDSAMYFCASRHQGVLGEKLFFGSGTQLSVL.

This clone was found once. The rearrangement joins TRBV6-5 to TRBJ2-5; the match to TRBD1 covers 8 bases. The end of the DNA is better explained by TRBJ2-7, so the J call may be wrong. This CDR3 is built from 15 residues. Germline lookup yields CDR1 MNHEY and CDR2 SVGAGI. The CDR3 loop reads CASSLQGAYSYEQYF. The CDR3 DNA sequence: TGTGCCAGCAGCCTCCAGGGGGCATACTCCTACGAGCAGTACTTC.

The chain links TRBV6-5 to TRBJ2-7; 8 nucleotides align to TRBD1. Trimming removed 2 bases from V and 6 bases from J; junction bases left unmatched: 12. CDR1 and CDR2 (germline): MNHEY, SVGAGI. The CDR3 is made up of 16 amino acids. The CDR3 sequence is CASSYATGAPLGEQYF. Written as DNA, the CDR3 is TGTGCCAGCAGTTACGCGACAGGGGCCCCCCTAGGCGAGCAGTACTTC.

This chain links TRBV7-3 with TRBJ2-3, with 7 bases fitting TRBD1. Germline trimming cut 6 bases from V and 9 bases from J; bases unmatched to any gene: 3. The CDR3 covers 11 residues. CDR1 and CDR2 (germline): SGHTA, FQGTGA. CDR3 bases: TGTGCCAGCAGTCAGGGGGAGACGCAGTATTTT. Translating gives CASSQGETQYF.

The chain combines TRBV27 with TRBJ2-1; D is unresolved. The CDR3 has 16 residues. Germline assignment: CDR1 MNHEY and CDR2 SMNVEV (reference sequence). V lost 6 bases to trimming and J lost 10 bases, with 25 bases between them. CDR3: CASSLTQDARFGEQFF. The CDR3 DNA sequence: TGTGCCAGCAGCCTCACCCAGGACGCACGGTTTGGGGAGCAGTTCTTC.

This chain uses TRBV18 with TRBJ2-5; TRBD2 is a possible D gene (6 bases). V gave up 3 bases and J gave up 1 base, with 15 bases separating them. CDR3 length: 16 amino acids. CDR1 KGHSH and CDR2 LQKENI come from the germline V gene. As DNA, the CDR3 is TGTGCCAGCTCACCCCTTGCCCGGGGGTTCCAAGAGACCCAGTACTTC. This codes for CASSPLARGFQETQYF.